The 5 T cell receptor beta chains in this list originate from one sample, sequenced in a study of blood T cell repertoires in COVID-19. The protocol was immunoSEQ multiplex PCR, while the TCRdb copy is restricted to in-frame clones and leaves out a portion. Of approximately 210,000 clones in the sample, less than 85% were seen once. The specimen sequenced was peripheral blood. The receptors originated from a woman over 75 with acute or convalescent COVID-19.

This clone has a single count. This chain connects TRBV3-1 (or the pseudogene TRBV3-2) to TRBJ2-1; the D gene is possibly TRBD2 (5 bases). There are 13 residues in the CDR3. Trimming removed 3 bases at V and 13 bases at J, with 16 bases between. Germline V gene lookup returns CDR1 LGHDT and CDR2 YNNKEL (reference sequence). The CDR3 sequence: CASSQGNGMNQFF. In nucleotides, the CDR3 is TGTGCCAGCAGCCAGGGAAACGGGATGAACCAGTTCTTC.

The rearrangement links TRBV29-1 to TRBJ2-3; D perhaps matches TRBD1 (5 bases). Germline CDR1 and CDR2: SQVTM and ANQGSEA. Trimming stripped 2 bases from V and 3 bases from J, with 15 bases between. This CDR3 is built from 15 residues. CDR3: CSVESASGQTDTQYF. DNA for the CDR3: TGCAGCGTTGAAAGTGCGTCAGGGCAGACAGATACGCAGTATTTT.

The V and J genes are TRBV4-1 and TRBJ1-2; TRBD1 is a possible D gene (5 bases). This CDR3 comprises 15 residues. Germline assignment: CDR1 MGHRA and CDR2 YSYEKL. V was cut by 0 bases and J by 4 bases, with 12 bases left in between. The CDR3 sequence is CASSQEARGTYGYTF. CDR3 bases: TGCGCCAGCAGCCAAGAGGCGCGGGGGACCTATGGCTACACCTTC.

The V call is TRBV5-6, the J call TRBJ1-6, with TRBD1 matching 9 bases. The V segment lost 0 bases and the J segment 11 bases; nucleotides outside the gene matches: 6. The CDR3 sequence is 15 residues long. Germline-derived CDR1 and CDR2 are SGHDT and YYEEEE. The CDR3 loop is CASSLGQGEHAPLHF. CDR3 coding DNA: TGTGCCAGCAGCTTGGGACAGGGGGAACATGCACCCCTCCACTTT.

The rearrangement joins TRBV4-3 to TRBJ2-3, with 7 bases lining up with TRBD1. The CDR3 has 15 residues. V trimming: 1 base; J trimming: 6 bases; junction bases outside the gene matches: 7. The germline V gene has CDR1 LGHNA and CDR2 YSLEER. CDR3 nucleotides: TGCGCCAGCAGCCAAGGATTGGGGACAGTTGATACGCAGTATTTT. Its translation is CASSQGLGTVDTQYF.